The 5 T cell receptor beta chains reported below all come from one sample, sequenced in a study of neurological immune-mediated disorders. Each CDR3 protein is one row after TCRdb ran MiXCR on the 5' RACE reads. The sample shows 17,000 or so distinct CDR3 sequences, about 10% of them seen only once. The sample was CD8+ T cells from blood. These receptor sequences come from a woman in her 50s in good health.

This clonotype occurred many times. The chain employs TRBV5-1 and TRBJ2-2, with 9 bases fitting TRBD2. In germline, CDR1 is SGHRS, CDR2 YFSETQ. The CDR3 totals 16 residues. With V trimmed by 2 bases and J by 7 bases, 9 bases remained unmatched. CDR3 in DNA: TGCGCCAGCAGCTTTTCTGGACTAGCGTCAGGCGGGGAGCTGTTTTTT. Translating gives CASSFSGLASGGELFF.

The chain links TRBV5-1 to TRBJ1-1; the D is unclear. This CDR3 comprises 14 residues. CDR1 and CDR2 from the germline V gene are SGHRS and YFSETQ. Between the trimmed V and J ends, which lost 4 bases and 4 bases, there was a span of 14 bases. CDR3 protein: CASSKAGMGTEAFF. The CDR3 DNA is TGCGCCAGCAGCAAAGCGGGAATGGGCACTGAAGCTTTCTTT.

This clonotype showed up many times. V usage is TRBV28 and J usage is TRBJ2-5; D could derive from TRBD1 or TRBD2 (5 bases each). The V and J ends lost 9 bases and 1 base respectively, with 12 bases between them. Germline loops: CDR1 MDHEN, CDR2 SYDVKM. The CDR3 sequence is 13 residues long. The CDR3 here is CASRGTTQETQYF. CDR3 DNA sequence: TGTGCCAGTAGAGGGACCACCCAAGAGACCCAGTACTTC.

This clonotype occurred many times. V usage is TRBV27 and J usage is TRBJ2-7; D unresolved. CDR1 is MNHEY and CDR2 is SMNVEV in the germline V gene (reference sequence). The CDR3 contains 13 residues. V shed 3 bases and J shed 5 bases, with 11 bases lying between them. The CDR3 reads CASSFKGFHEQYF. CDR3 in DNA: TGTGCCAGCAGTTTCAAGGGTTTTCACGAGCAGTACTTC.

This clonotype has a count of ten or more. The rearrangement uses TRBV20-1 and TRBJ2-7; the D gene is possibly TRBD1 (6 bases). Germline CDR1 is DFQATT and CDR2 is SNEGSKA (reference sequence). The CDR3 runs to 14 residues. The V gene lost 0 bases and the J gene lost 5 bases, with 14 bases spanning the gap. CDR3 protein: CSARDHRVTNEQYF. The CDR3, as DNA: TGCAGTGCTAGAGATCACAGGGTGACTAACGAGCAGTACTTC.